Listed below are T cell receptor beta chains from one sample, sequenced in a study of radiotherapy plus CTLA-4 blockade in lung cancer. Repertoires were generated with immunoSEQ multiplex PCR, while TCRdb's copy carries only in-frame clones and drops some. The sample comprises 90,000 to 100,000 clones, roughly 79% of which are singletons, and roughly 3.1% rests with the top ten. Material: peripheral blood, obtained from a patient treated with radiotherapy plus ipilimumab. Receptors were obtained from a human donor with non-small cell lung cancer who had a partial response to radiotherapy plus ipilimumab. Some clones in this sample may be carry-over from other donors' samples. Both conserved end residues are part of each CDR3.

CDR3 length	V gene	J gene	CDR3 protein
13	TRBV6-1	TRBJ1-5	CASSARDNQPQHF
13	TRBV28	TRBJ1-1	CASSWAMNTEAFF
18	TRBV7-3	TRBJ1-2	CASGRTGSWGQGAGGYTF
14	TRBV6-5	TRBJ2-7	CASSRTTTSYEQYF
14	TRBV9	TRBJ1-1	CASSKSGVGTEAFF
14	TRBV27	TRBJ1-2	CASSQQGNNYGYTF
14	TRBV19	TRBJ2-5	CASSIRDSTGAQYF
15	TRBV19	TRBJ2-3	CASNAPGGAVDTQYF
14	TRBV6-5	TRBJ1-2	CASSGTGRGYGYTF
16	TRBV15	TRBJ2-7	CATSRDQGGRGYEQYF
16	TRBV11-3	TRBJ2-1	CASSPGLAGVYNEQFF
18	TRBV19	TRBJ2-2	CASSTQTRDRGRDGELFF
13	TRBV7-2	TRBJ1-2	CASSLVGGDGYTF
16	TRBV4-1	TRBJ2-1	CASSAASGGHYNEQFF
16	TRBV6-5	TRBJ1-2	CASSYRNRGPGYGYTF
16	TRBV28	TRBJ2-3	CASSSYQREASDTQYF
13	TRBV7-9	TRBJ1-1	CATQFYLGYEAFF
13	TRBV5-4	TRBJ2-7	CASSAGLVGEQYF
15	TRBV11-3	TRBJ2-1	CASSLDRGGRYEQFF
17	TRBV7-8	TRBJ2-1	CASSLSQRGARWDEQFF
15	TRBV9	TRBJ2-1	CASSSSGTGANEQFF
20	TRBV4-2	TRBJ1-4	CASSQDHSRDRGRRKQKLFF
12	TRBV30	TRBJ1-1	CAWSPQGTEAFF
17	TRBV5-1	TRBJ2-1	CASSPPWTSVSYNEQFF
12	TRBV7-9	TRBJ2-1	CASSSYRNEQFF
14	TRBV13	TRBJ2-1	CASSLGYGGREQFF
14	TRBV7-6	TRBJ1-6	CASSFGQPNSPLHF
14	TRBV18	TRBJ2-1	CASSPERGYNEQFF
18	TRBV7-2	TRBJ2-1	CASSPDRVWFSSYNEQFF
17	TRBV5-1	TRBJ2-3	CASSPYRGNIQTDTQYF
11	TRBV4-3	TRBJ2-7	CASSQVNEQYF
17	TRBV4-3	TRBJ2-7	CASSQDRYLTGGLEQYF
15	TRBV14	TRBJ2-7	CASSGLRTGAYEQYF
11	TRBV30	TRBJ2-5	CAWTVQETQYF
14	TRBV27	TRBJ2-5	CASSQTQGEETQYF
13	TRBV2	TRBJ1-4	CASGVATNEKLFF
13	TRBV13	TRBJ2-7	CATPLGGSYEQYF
15	TRBV5-4	TRBJ1-3	CASSLGQGNGNTIYF
15	TRBV11-2	TRBJ2-7	CASKQVGAASYEQYF
13	TRBV7-7	TRBJ2-1	CASSSNRYNEQFF
14	TRBV7-2	TRBJ2-7	CASSLGIQGGEQYF
15	TRBV7-2	TRBJ2-7	CASSTPGRGHYEQYF
15	TRBV9	TRBJ2-7	CASSPGTSVSYEQYF
15	TRBV4-1	NA	CASSQDTGGWFEQYF
14	TRBV6-5	TRBJ1-6	CASSHRDRNSPLHF
15	TRBV5-4	TRBJ1-2	CASTEGQGANYGYTF
15	TRBV7-9	TRBJ1-1	CASSRDRGRRTEAFF
16	TRBV7-3	TRBJ2-1	CASSRRGAGFYNEQFF